These 24 T cell receptor beta chains came from one sample sequenced in a study of shared clonotypes between healthy human individuals. Clones were sequenced by immunoSEQ multiplex PCR, and TCRdb holds only the in-frame ones, with some missing. The table includes around 990,000 clones, approximately 75% detected once. The sequencing input was memory CD4+ T cells from PBMCs. The subset denotes: CD45RA-negative fraction. These receptors were obtained from a man between 18 and 35 years old in good health. Some clones in this sample may be carry-over from other donors' samples.

V usage is TRBV19 and J usage is TRBJ2-2; D perhaps matches TRBD1 (5 bases). Germline V CDR1 and CDR2: LNHDA, SQIVND (reference sequence). Trimming left V 3 bases short and J 1 base short, with 6 bases between. The CDR3 contains 14 residues. This chain's CDR3 is CASSIGQNTGELFF. The CDR3 DNA reads as TGTGCCAGTAGTATCGGACAGAACACCGGGGAGCTGTTTTTT.

On this clone: Germline and junction disagree at one end, which may indicate a read error. The chain recombines TRBV20-1 with TRBJ2-7, with no clear D. Germline assignment: CDR1 DFQATT and CDR2 SNEGSKA (reference sequence). This CDR3 has 11 residues. CDR3 nucleotides: TGCAGTGCTAGAGATAAGGGCCCAAATTCCTTC. Amino acids: CSARDKGPNSF.

This chain joins TRBV5-1 and TRBJ2-7; 9 bases map to TRBD2. The germline gives CDR1 SGHRS, CDR2 YFSETQ. V gave up 1 base and J gave up 6 bases; unmatched junction bases: 8. The CDR3 is 15 residues long. This CDR3 reads CASSLQAGGLAEQYF. The CDR3 region has the DNA TGCGCCAGCAGCTTGCAGGCGGGAGGGCTGGCCGAGCAGTACTTC.

The chain links TRBV5-4 to TRBJ2-2, with 7 bases aligning to TRBD1. J lost 2 bases, V lost 7 bases, and 8 bases had no gene match. CDR1 is SGHNT and CDR2 is YYREEE in the germline V gene (reference sequence). This CDR3 is 15 amino acids long. CDR3 residues: CASGLGTANTGELFF. The CDR3 coding sequence is TGTGCCAGCGGGCTTGGGACAGCAAACACCGGGGAGCTGTTTTTT.

With regard to this clone: The identical CDR3 is also encoded by other nucleotide sequences in the sample. J is TRBJ2-1 and V is TRBV15; possible D gene TRBD2, 5 bases. Trimming removed 5 bases at V and 3 bases at J, with 11 bases between. The CDR3 is 14 amino acids. CDR1 is LNHNV, CDR2 YYDKDF, per germline (reference sequence). Written as DNA, the CDR3 is TGTGCCACCAGCGGAGTCCGGGGCTACAATGAGCAGTTCTTC. Translation gives CATSGVRGYNEQFF.

This rearrangement joins TRBV5-1 to TRBJ2-5, with unresolved D. CDR1 SGHRS and CDR2 YFSETQ come from the germline V gene. This CDR3 region has 14 residues. The germline V and J ends were trimmed by 4 bases and 4 bases, with 14 bases remaining between them. The CDR3 DNA follows: TGCGCCAGCAGCCACCCTAGTACGGGAGAGACCCAGTACTTC. The encoded protein is CASSHPSTGETQYF.

This clone was seen a handful of times. The V gene is TRBV20-1, the J gene TRBJ2-1, with D unclear. The CDR3 covers 11 residues. V shed 6 bases and J shed 8 bases, with 11 bases lying between them. The V gene's germline CDR1 is DFQATT and CDR2 SNEGSKA (reference sequence). CDR3 sequence reads: CSARSGHEQFF. DNA for the CDR3: TGCAGTGCCCGTAGTGGGCATGAGCAGTTCTTC.

The chain combines TRBV25-1 with TRBJ2-2, with D possibly matching TRBD1 (6 bases). The CDR3 consists of 16 residues. CDR1 MGHDK and CDR2 SYGVNS come from the germline V gene. Trimming cost V 0 bases and J 5 bases, with 13 bases left between them. CDR3 nucleotide sequence: TGTGCCAGCAGTGAATACAGGGGCCTCCTGACCGGGGAGCTGTTTTTT. It codes for CASSEYRGLLTGELFF. The variable domain in full, completed from reference TRBV25-1 and TRBJ2-2, reads EADIYQTPRYLVIGTGKKITLECSQTMGHDKMYWYQQDPGMELHLIHYSYGVNSTEKGDLSSESTVSRIRTEHFPLTLESARPSHTSQYLCASSEYRGLLTGELFFGEGSRLTVL.

This clone occurred a few times. The chain has TRBV18 and TRBJ1-2, with D possibly being TRBD1 (5 bases). CDR3 length equals 15 residues. Looked up from germline, CDR1 is KGHSH and CDR2 is LQKENI. V was clipped by 4 bases and J by 6 bases, with 18 bases between them. The CDR3 reads CASSQNKDSGDGYTF. In DNA, the CDR3 is TGTGCCAGCTCACAAAACAAAGACAGTGGGGATGGCTACACCTTC. Filled out from reference TRBV18 and TRBJ1-2, the complete variable domain reads NAGVMQNPRHLVRRRGQEARLRCSPMKGHSHVYWYRQLPEEGLKFMVYLQKENIIDESGMPKERFSAEFPKEGPSILRIQQVVRGDSAAYFCASSQNKDSGDGYTFGSGTRLTVV.

This clone came up once. The V gene is TRBV6-6, the J gene TRBJ1-1; tentative D call: TRBD1 (5 bases). V gave up 6 bases and J gave up 0 bases, with 11 bases separating them. Per germline, CDR1 MNHNY and CDR2 SVGAGI (reference sequence). CDR3 length: 14 residues. The CDR3 region has the DNA TGTGCCAGCAGATCGACAGAAATGAACACTGAAGCTTTCTTT. Protein: CASRSTEMNTEAFF.

This clone appeared once. The chain recombines TRBV27 with TRBJ2-6; either TRBD1 or TRBD2 may supply D (5 bases each). The length of the CDR3 is 18 residues. Germline CDR1 is MNHEY and CDR2 is SMNVEV (reference sequence). Between the trimmed V and J ends, which lost 4 bases and 0 bases, there was a span of 16 bases. The CDR3 is CASSWRWTGPSGANVLTF. For the CDR3, the DNA is TGTGCCAGCAGTTGGCGTTGGACGGGACCCTCTGGGGCCAACGTCCTGACTTTC.

Only a few counts were recorded for this clone. CDR3 amino acids: CASSQVWGVQGQPQHF. The DNA for the CDR3 is TGCGCCAGCAGCCAAGTCTGGGGGGTCCAGGGCCAGCCCCAGCATTTT. The chain is built from TRBV4-1 and TRBJ1-5; D might be TRBD1 (5 bases). The CDR3 extends over 16 amino acids. CDR1 is MGHRA, CDR2 YSYEKL, per germline. Trimming took 1 base from V and 7 from J, leaving 17 bases between them.

This rearrangement joins TRBV5-1 to TRBJ1-4, with D unclear. Germline V gene lookup returns CDR1 SGHRS and CDR2 YFSETQ. The CDR3 totals 14 residues. The germline V and J ends were trimmed by 4 bases and 4 bases, with 11 bases remaining between them. CDR3 loop: CASSPWPNNEKLFF. The CDR3 DNA sequence: TGCGCCAGCAGCCCCTGGCCGAATAATGAAAAACTGTTTTTT.

With regard to this clone: At the DNA level, this CDR3 is encoded by other sequences in the same sample as well. The rearrangement joins TRBV5-1 to TRBJ1-4; no firm D call. This CDR3 region has 14 residues. Trimming took off 4 bases at V and 8 bases at J, with 15 bases between the two ends. Per germline, CDR1 SGHRS and CDR2 YFSETQ. The CDR3, as DNA: TGCGCCAGCAGCCTGGCGGGCCCCGGGGAAAAACTGTTTTTT. Encoded protein: CASSLAGPGEKLFF.

The chain couples TRBV28 to TRBJ1-2; D may be TRBD1 (6 bases). V lost 7 bases, J lost 8 bases, and 17 bases lay in between. CDR1 MDHEN and CDR2 SYDVKM come from the germline V gene. The CDR3 spans 13 residues. The CDR3 nucleotides are TGTGCCAGCACTACCGGGGGCGCGAGGGGCTACACCTTC. Protein sequence: CASTTGGARGYTF.

V and J are TRBV19 and TRBJ2-3; no firm D call. The CDR3 sequence is 14 residues long. V lost 4 bases and J 5 bases, leaving 13 bases between the germline ends. The germline V gene encodes CDR1 LNHDA and CDR2 SQIVND (reference sequence). CDR3 sequence reads: CASSTSPVIDTQYF. For the CDR3, the DNA is TGTGCCAGTAGTACCAGCCCAGTTATAGATACGCAGTATTTT.

This sequence joins TRBV2 and TRBJ2-5; the D gene is possibly TRBD2 (6 bases). This CDR3 is 13 amino acids long. Trimming cost V 6 bases and J 2 bases, with 10 bases left between them. In germline, CDR1 is SNHLY, CDR2 FYNNEI. CDR3 region: CASSTGLQETQYF. CDR3 DNA: TGTGCCAGCAGCACCGGACTACAAGAGACCCAGTACTTC. Using reference TRBV2 and TRBJ2-5 for the parts outside the CDR3, the full variable domain is EPEVTQTPSHQVTQMGQEVILRCVPISNHLYFYWYRQILGQKVEFLVSFYNNEISEKSEIFDDQFSVERPDGSNFTLKIRSTKLEDSAMYFCASSTGLQETQYFGPGTRLLVL.

About this clone itself: A read error likely explains this, since a far larger clone differs by one base. The rearrangement uses TRBV7-9 and TRBJ2-2, with 10 bases that match TRBD1. V shed 6 bases, J shed 4 bases, and the junction held 5 bases outside the gene matches. CDR1 is SEHNR and CDR2 is FQNEAQ in the germline V gene (reference sequence). The CDR3 length is 15 residues. CDR3 protein: CASRLGTGVTGELFF. CDR3 nucleotides: TGTGCCAGCAGGTTGGGGACAGGGGTCACCGGGGAGCTGTTTTTT.

The V and J genes are TRBV5-1 and TRBJ1-3; possibly TRBD1 for D (6 bases). This CDR3 has 16 residues. Germline V gene data show CDR1 as SGHRS and CDR2 as YFSETQ. V was clipped by 2 bases and J by 0 bases, with 12 bases between them. The CDR3 here is CASSFTTGFSGNTIYF. CDR3 in DNA: TGCGCCAGCAGCTTCACGACAGGTTTCTCTGGAAACACCATATATTTT. Drawing the rest from reference TRBV5-1 and TRBJ1-3, the complete variable domain is KAGVTQTPRYLIKTRGQQVTLSCSPISGHRSVSWYQQTPGQGLQFLFEYFSETQRNKGNFPGRFSGRQFSNSRSEMNVSTLELGDSALYLCASSFTTGFSGNTIYFGEGSWLTVV.

V is TRBV6-4 and J is TRBJ1-6; a possible D gene is TRBD1 (5 bases). Trimming pared 7 bases from V and 8 bases from J, leaving 12 bases between. Germline-derived CDR1 and CDR2 are MRHNA and SNTAGT. The CDR3 length is 13 residues. The CDR3 protein is CASTRGSHSPLHF. CDR3 DNA sequence: TGTGCCAGCACGCGGGGGAGCCATTCACCCCTCCACTTT.

This chain connects TRBV28 to TRBJ2-2, with D possibly being TRBD1 (5 bases). The germline V gene has CDR1 MDHEN and CDR2 SYDVKM. This CDR3 comprises 15 residues. V was pared by 6 bases and J by 0 bases, with 11 bases between. The CDR3 region is CASRKPTANTGELFF. CDR3 DNA sequence: TGTGCCAGCAGAAAGCCGACAGCGAACACCGGGGAGCTGTTTTTT.

The V and J genes are TRBV6-1 and TRBJ1-5; possible D gene TRBD1, 5 bases. This CDR3 region has 11 residues. Trimming shortened V by 3 bases and J by 14 bases, and 11 bases separated the two germline ends. Germline V gene sequence: CDR1 MNHNS, CDR2 SASEGT. This chain's CDR3 is CASSDVRDEHF. The CDR3 region has the DNA TGTGCCAGCAGTGACGTCCGGGACGAGCATTTT.

This chain connects TRBV28 to TRBJ2-7; D remains unclear. V was clipped by 5 bases and J by 4 bases, with 6 bases between them. The germline CDR1 and CDR2 sequences are MDHEN and SYDVKM. CDR3 length: 11 residues. The CDR3 DNA reads as TGTGCCAGCAGTACAAAATACGAGCAGTACTTC. It encodes CASSTKYEQYF.

This chain's CDR3 is CASSSERTGVLYGGYTF. The CDR3 nucleotides are TGTGCCAGCAGTTCCGAGAGGACAGGGGTCCTCTACGGTGGCTACACCTTC. The chain carries TRBV5-4 and TRBJ1-2; 9 nucleotides match TRBD1. The V gene end was trimmed by 5 bases and the J gene end by 7 bases; junction bases not matched to a gene: 18. Germline V lookup: CDR1 SGHNT, CDR2 YYREEE (reference sequence). The CDR3 sequence is 17 residues long.